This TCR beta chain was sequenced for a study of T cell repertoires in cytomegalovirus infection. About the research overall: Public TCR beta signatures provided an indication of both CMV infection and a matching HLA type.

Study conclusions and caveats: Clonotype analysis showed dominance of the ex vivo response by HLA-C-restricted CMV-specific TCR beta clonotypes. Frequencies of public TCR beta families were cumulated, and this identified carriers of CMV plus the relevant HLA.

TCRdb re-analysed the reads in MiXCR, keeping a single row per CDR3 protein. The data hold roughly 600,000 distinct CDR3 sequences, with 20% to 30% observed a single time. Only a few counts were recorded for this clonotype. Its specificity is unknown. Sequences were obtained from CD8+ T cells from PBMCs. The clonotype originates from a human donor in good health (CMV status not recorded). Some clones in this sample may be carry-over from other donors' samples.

The CDR3 sequence: CASRPGQSNQPQHF. In DNA, the CDR3 is TGTGCCAGCAGACCGGGACAGTCCAATCAGCCCCAGCATTTT. The J gene is TRBJ1-5, the V gene TRBV6-2 or TRBV6-3; TRBD1 matches 7 bases. Germline V gene lookup returns CDR1 MNHEY and CDR2 SVGEGT. CDR3 length: 14 residues. V lost 6 bases to trimming and J lost 3 bases; unmatched junction nucleotides: 5.